This T cell receptor beta chain was identified during a study of shared clonotypes between healthy human individuals. The CDR3 runs 15 residues. Germline CDR1 and CDR2: ENHRY and SYGVKD. V gave up 7 bases and J gave up 4 bases; unmatched junction bases: 8. Researchers ran the assay at a deep level. Only in-frame clones appear in the TCRdb table, and some are missing; sequencing was by immunoSEQ multiplex PCR. The data contain some 790,000 clones, just under 75% of them singletons. All donors were healthy HIV-negative adults lacking recent acute infections or vaccinations. Study results and caveats: Roughly 5% of naive CD4 clonotypes were shared across several donors.

Of note for this clone: Its antigen remains unknown.

This clonotype was obtained from a woman in her 30s in good health. The chain recombines TRBV10-3 with TRBJ2-3, with 10 nucleotides matching TRBD2. The sample comprised memory CD4+ T cells sorted from blood. Regarding subset: CD45RA-negative fraction. CDR3 sequence: CAITASGSRSDTQYF. In nucleotides, the CDR3 is TGTGCCATCACGGCTAGCGGGAGTCGGTCAGATACGCAGTATTTT.